This TCR beta chain was captured in a study of chemoradiotherapy in HPV16-positive cancers. CDR1 is MGHRA, CDR2 YSYEKL, per germline. This CDR3 region has 16 residues. J was trimmed by 6 bases and V by 0 bases; bases with no gene match: 6. The protocol was immunoSEQ multiplex PCR, while the TCRdb copy is restricted to in-frame clones and leaves out a portion. The sample lists about 5,700 clones, 91% occurring once. The TCR was taken from a human donor with HPV-associated anogenital cancer. The material was blood, obtained from a patient who underwent chemoradiotherapy. This chain joins TRBV4-1 and TRBJ1-3; 9 positions match TRBD1. In DNA form, the CDR3 reads TGCGCCAGCAGCCAAGACTTGGGACAGGGATTAAACACCATATATTTT. Translated: CASSQDLGQGLNTIYF.